The subject of this entry is one T cell receptor (beta chain). How the authors handled the data: Reference gene primers were amplified, and this amplification served to estimate nucleated cell counts. Using immunoSEQ multiplex PCR, the repertoire was profiled, and TCRdb retains in-frame clones only, with some absent. Clone size and the V and J calls come from that table; the DNA yielded D and trimming. The data show 95,000 to 150,000 clones, with approximately 68% seen just once and roughly 2.2% held by the top ten. This sample was included in a study of blood T cell repertoires in COVID-19. Study-level background: PBMCs, B-cell-depleted T cells, or T cells were the source of the cDNA or gDNA that made up the material.

This CDR3 is built from 15 residues. V lost 4 bases to trimming and J lost 0 bases, with 11 bases between them. Germline V gene data show CDR1 as ENHRY and CDR2 as SYGVKD. The TCR originated in a woman aged 70-85 years with acute or convalescent COVID-19. Sequenced input: peripheral blood. The chain employs TRBV10-3 and TRBJ2-3; tentative D call: TRBD1 (6 bases). For the CDR3, the DNA is TGTGCCATCAGTGTTGGGACAACTAGCACAGATACGCAGTATTTT. This codes for CAISVGTTSTDTQYF.